This TCR beta chain was captured by sequencing in a study of blood T cells in healthy people across ages. The wider study: There was about one barcoded beta molecule captured by template switching per two T cells.

Donation came from healthy Caucasian individuals in Russia who were aged roughly 6 to 95. The CDR3 is 13 amino acids. The V gene lost 6 bases and the J gene lost 8 bases, with 16 bases spanning the gap. CDR1 is SEHNR and CDR2 is FQNEAQ in the germline V gene (reference sequence). The use of a sample-barcoded 5' primer and a J-beta primer mix characterized a second PCR of 7 to 11 cycles. Using its own MiXCR run on the 5' RACE reads, TCRdb lists one record per CDR3 protein. The sample lists 1.8 million or so distinct CDR3 sequences, approximately 40% seen once, with under 25% in the top ten. This chain links TRBV7-9 with TRBJ1-1, with D maybe TRBD1 (6 bases). The receptor was isolated from a human donor in good health. Sequencing was performed on blood. CDR3 bases: TGTGCCAGCAGTTTTACAGGGAGGAAGGAAGCTTTCTTT. Translated: CASSFTGRKEAFF.